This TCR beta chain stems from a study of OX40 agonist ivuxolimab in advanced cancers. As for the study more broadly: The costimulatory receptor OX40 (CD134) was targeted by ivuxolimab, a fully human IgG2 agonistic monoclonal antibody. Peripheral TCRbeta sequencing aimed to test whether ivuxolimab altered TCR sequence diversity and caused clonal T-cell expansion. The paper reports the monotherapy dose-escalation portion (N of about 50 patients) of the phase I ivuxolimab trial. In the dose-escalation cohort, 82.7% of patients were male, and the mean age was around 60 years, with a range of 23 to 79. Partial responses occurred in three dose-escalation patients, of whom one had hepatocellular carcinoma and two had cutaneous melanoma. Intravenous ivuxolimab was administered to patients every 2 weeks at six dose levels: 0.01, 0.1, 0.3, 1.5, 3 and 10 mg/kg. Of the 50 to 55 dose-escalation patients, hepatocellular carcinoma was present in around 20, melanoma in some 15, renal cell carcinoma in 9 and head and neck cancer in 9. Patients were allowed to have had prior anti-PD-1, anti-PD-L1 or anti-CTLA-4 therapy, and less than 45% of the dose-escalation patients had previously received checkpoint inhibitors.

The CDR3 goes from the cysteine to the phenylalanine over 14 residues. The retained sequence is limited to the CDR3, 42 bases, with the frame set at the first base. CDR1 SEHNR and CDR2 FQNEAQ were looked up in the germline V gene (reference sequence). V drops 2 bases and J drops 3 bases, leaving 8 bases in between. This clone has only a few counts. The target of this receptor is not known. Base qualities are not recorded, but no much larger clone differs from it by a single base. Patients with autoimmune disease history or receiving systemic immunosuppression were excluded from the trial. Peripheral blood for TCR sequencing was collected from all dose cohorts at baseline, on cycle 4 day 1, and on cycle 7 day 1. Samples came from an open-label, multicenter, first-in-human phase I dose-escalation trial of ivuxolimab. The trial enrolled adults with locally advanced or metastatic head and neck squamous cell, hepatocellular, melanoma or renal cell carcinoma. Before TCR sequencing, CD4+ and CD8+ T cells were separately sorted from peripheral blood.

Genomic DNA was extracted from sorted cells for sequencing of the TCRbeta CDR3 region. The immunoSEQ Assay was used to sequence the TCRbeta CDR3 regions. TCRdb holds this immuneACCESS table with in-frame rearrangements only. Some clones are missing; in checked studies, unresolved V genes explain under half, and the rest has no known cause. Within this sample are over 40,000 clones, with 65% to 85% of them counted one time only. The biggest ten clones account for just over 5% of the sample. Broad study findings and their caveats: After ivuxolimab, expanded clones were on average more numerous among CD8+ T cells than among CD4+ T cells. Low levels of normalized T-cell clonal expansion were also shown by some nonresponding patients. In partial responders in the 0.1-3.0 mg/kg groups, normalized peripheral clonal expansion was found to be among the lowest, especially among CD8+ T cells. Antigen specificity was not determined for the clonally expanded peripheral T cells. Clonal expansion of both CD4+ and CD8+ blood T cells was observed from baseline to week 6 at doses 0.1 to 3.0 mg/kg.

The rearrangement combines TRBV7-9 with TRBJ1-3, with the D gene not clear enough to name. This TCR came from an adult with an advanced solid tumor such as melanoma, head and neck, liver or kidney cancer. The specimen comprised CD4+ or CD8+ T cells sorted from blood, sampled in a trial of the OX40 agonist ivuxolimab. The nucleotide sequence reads TGTGCCAGCAGCTTAAACAGTGGTGGAAACACCATATATTTT. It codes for CASSLNSGGNTIYF.